A selection of T cell receptor beta chains follows, all from one sample in a study of T cell responses to AZD1222 COVID-19 vaccine. Here immunoSEQ multiplex PCR was the method, and the copy in TCRdb shows in-frame clones only, minus some. The table includes around 85,000 clones, about 86% detected once. The source material was peripheral blood, sampled on day 0 of AZD1222 vaccination. The source of these receptors is an adult in good health. The CDR3 runs from the conserved cysteine through the conserved F or W. A D gene is named only where the DNA matches it firmly.

TRBJ2-7 16 NA TRBV18 CASSPPPRGGTYEQYF
TRBJ2-4 15 TRBD1 TRBV4-1 CASSQDETGVNIQYF
TRBJ1-5 12 NA TRBV20-1 CSASESNQPQHF
TRBJ1-1 11 NA TRBV2 CASRVSAEAFF
TRBJ1-1 13 TRBD1 TRBV9 CASSVDRGPEAFF
TRBJ1-6 13 NA TRBV9 CASSAQPNSPLHF
TRBJ2-3 14 TRBD1 TRBV7-2 CASSPGQSTDTQYF
TRBJ2-1 15 NA TRBV7-6 CASTTGTRAYNEQFF
TRBJ2-5 13 TRBD2 TRBV28 CASSWGGQETQYF
TRBJ2-1 14 TRBD2 TRBV4-3 CASSPGTTGGEQFF
TRBJ2-3 14 NA TRBV5-4 CASSSKGGTDTQYF
TRBJ1-1 15 NA TRBV7-9 CASSLAGAGHTEAFF
TRBJ2-3 16 NA TRBV4-2 CASSQAGGPDTDTQYF
TRBJ1-1 13 NA TRBV19 CASSMSENTEAFF
TRBJ1-1 13 NA TRBV30 CAWSVQGNTEAFF
TRBJ2-1 16 NA TRBV4-1 CASSGAGQFPSEEQFF
TRBJ1-4 15 TRBD1 TRBV4-1 CASSRIQGNQEKLFF
TRBJ2-2 13 NA TRBV12-3/TRBV12-4 CASSPTRSGELFF
TRBJ1-2 15 TRBD1 TRBV6-6 CASSPGQGANYGYTF
TRBJ1-2 13 NA TRBV27 CASSLQGPGGYTF
TRBJ2-5 13 TRBD1 TRBV29-1 CSVAGTGVETQYF
TRBJ1-1 14 NA TRBV11-3 CASSPLGENTEAFF
TRBJ1-4 15 NA TRBV7-8 CASSPGRGSEEKLFF
TRBJ1-2 15 NA TRBV3-1/TRBV3-2 CASSPGQLGSYGYTF
TRBJ1-6 16 NA TRBV15 CATSRGQAARNSPLHF
TRBJ2-3 18 TRBD2 TRBV13 CASSLPGSGTSGADTQYF
TRBJ1-2 15 NA TRBV3-1/TRBV3-2 CASSQGGATPYGYTF
TRBJ2-5 14 TRBD2 TRBV30 CAWSVRRGAETQYF
TRBJ1-1 11 NA TRBV30 CAWSRGTEAFF
TRBJ1-2 12 NA TRBV7-2 CASSTQGLGYTF
TRBJ2-5 23 NA TRBV21-1 CASSKVAEFAGREGFKDQETQYF
TRBJ2-1 14 NA TRBV27 CASSPQGSYNEQFF
TRBJ1-5 15 NA TRBV6-5 CASSKTGTADQPQHF
TRBJ1-5 12 TRBD1 TRBV29-1 CSVGQGDGPQHF
TRBJ1-1 15 TRBD1 TRBV2 CASSEAPTGGTEAFF
TRBJ2-3 14 NA TRBV6-5 CASRGGPGTDTQYF
TRBJ2-3 14 NA TRBV18 CASSPLGTTDTQYF
TRBJ1-2 14 NA TRBV4-1 CASSQDREYYGYTF